This is a list of T cell receptor beta chains from one sample in a study of T cells after yellow fever vaccination. TCRdb re-derived calls from the 5' RACE reads in MiXCR, one entry per CDR3 protein. The sample comprises approximately 32,000 distinct CDR3 sequences, 10% of which are singletons, and roughly an eighth rests with the top ten. This specimen consisted of PBMCs, either bulk or a sorted T-cell subset (CD4+, CD8+, memory, or dextramer-sorted; not recorded which), obtained roughly 15 days after the first yellow fever vaccination. The receptors come from a man between 18 and 29 years old who received the YFV17D yellow fever vaccine. CDR3s include the opening cysteine and the closing phenylalanine or tryptophan. A D gene is named only where the DNA matches it firmly. Clone sizes are shown as how often the clone was seen (once, few, many) or a class if it is expanded.

>.|TRBJ2-6|few|TRBV7-3
TGTGCCAGCAGCCGATCGCGCTCTGGGGCCAACGTCCTGACTTTC
CASSRSRSGANVLTF
>TRBD1|TRBJ2-3|many|TRBV7-6
TGTGCCAGCAGCAAGACAGGGGGCACAGATACGCAGTATTTT
CASSKTGGTDTQYF
>TRBD1|TRBJ2-2|many|TRBV6-5
TGTGCCAGCAGTTACCCGCAGGGGGCAGGCCTCGGGGAGCTGTTTTTT
CASSYPQGAGLGELFF
>.|TRBJ1-1|medium-sized|TRBV11-2
TGTGCCAGCAGCTTAACAGTCGGCGTGGGGAACACTGAAGCTTTCTTT
CASSLTVGVGNTEAFF
>.|TRBJ1-2|many|TRBV4-3
TGCGCCAGCAGCCAAGGGGGTTCCTACTATGGCTACACCTTC
CASSQGGSYYGYTF
>.|TRBJ2-7|many|TRBV7-2
TGTGCCAGCACCTCCCATCCCTCCTACGAGCAGTACTTC
CASTSHPSYEQYF
>TRBD2|TRBJ2-1|many|TRBV5-1
TGCGCCAGCAGCTCGGGACTAGCGGGGGGTATTCTACATGAGCAGTTCTTC
CASSSGLAGGILHEQFF
>.|TRBJ2-4|many|TRBV10-3
TGTGCCATCAGTGAGCCTGGACAGCTGAAAAACATTCAGTACTTC
CAISEPGQLKNIQYF
>.|TRBJ1-1|many|TRBV7-2
TGTGCCAGCAGCTCCACAGGGAACACTGAAGCTTTCTTT
CASSSTGNTEAFF
>TRBD2|TRBJ2-7|many|TRBV20-1
TGCAGTGCTAGTAGTCTAGCGGGGGGCTACGAGCAGTACTTC
CSASSLAGGYEQYF